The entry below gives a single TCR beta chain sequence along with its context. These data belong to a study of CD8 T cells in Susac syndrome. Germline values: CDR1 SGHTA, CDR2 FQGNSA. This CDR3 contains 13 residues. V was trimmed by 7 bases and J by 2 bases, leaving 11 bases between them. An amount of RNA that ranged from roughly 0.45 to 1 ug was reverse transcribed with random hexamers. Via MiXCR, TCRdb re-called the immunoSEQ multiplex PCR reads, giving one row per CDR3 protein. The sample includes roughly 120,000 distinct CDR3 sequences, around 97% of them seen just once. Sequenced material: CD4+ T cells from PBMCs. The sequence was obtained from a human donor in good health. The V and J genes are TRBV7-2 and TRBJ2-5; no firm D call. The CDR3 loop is CASTSRQQETQYF. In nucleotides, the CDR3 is TGTGCCAGCACCTCTCGGCAACAAGAGACCCAGTACTTC.